Below, 16 T cell receptor beta chains from the same sample are listed, as sequenced in a study of T cell responses to AZD1222 COVID-19 vaccine. The protocol was immunoSEQ multiplex PCR, while the TCRdb copy is restricted to in-frame clones and leaves out a portion. The sample lists 140,000 to 150,000 clones; about 93% were seen once. The sequencing used peripheral blood, collected 28 days after the second AZD1222 dose. All receptors come from an adult who received the AZD1222 COVID-19 vaccine.

The rearrangement uses TRBV11-2 and TRBJ2-7; 7 nucleotides align to TRBD2. The J segment lost 2 bases and the V segment lost 8 bases, leaving 18 bases of the junction unmatched. This CDR3 has 17 residues. Germline CDR1 and CDR2: SGHAT and FQNNGV. Here the CDR3 reads CASCGGSGQERTYEQYF. The CDR3 DNA reads TGTGCCAGCTGCGGGGGTTCGGGGCAGGAGAGGACCTACGAGCAGTACTTC.

The chain links TRBV7-2 to TRBJ2-3; no reliable D call. The V end lost 3 bases, the J end lost 3 bases, and 1 base lay between the germline ends. This CDR3 is 11 amino acids long. The germline V gene has CDR1 SGHTA and CDR2 FQGNSA. CDR3 amino acids: CASSFTDTQYF. CDR3 sequence (DNA): TGTGCCAGCAGCTTTACAGATACGCAGTATTTT.

The chain employs TRBV5-6 and TRBJ2-5, with D maybe TRBD2 (6 bases). CDR3 length: 15 amino acids. CDR1 SGHDT and CDR2 YYEEEE come from the germline V gene. V shed 4 bases and J shed 7 bases, with 20 bases lying between them. CDR3 in DNA: TGTGCCAGCAGCCGCTCCTTGTTGCGGGGCGGGACCCAGTACTTC. Translation gives CASSRSLLRGGTQYF.

The chain has TRBV10-3 and TRBJ2-1; 8 bases match TRBD1. The germline V gene has CDR1 ENHRY and CDR2 SYGVKD. V dropped 2 bases and J dropped 6; count of bases not matched to a gene: 0. The CDR3 spans 13 residues. The CDR3 sequence: CAISETGGNEQFF. The CDR3 DNA is TGTGCCATCAGTGAGACAGGGGGCAATGAGCAGTTCTTC.

The chain joins TRBV7-8 to TRBJ2-4; D remains unclear. V was pared by 0 bases and J by 8 bases, with 8 bases between. CDR1 and CDR2 from the germline V gene are SGHVS and FQNEAQ. This CDR3 contains 13 residues. CDR3 residues: CASSLAFGDIQYF. DNA of the CDR3: TGTGCCAGCAGCTTAGCGTTTGGTGACATTCAGTACTTC.

This chain uses TRBV19 with TRBJ2-5, with D tentatively TRBD1 (6 bases). This CDR3 spans 15 amino acids. Germline V gene data show CDR1 as LNHDA and CDR2 as SQIVND (reference sequence). The germline V and J ends were trimmed by 5 bases and 1 base, with 14 bases remaining between them. CDR3 DNA: TGTGCCAGTAGTTCCTTAGGGACAACCCAAGAGACCCAGTACTTC. This gives the protein CASSSLGTTQETQYF.

The chain uses TRBV10-3 and TRBJ1-1; no clear D. The CDR3 spans 11 residues. V was clipped by 1 base and J by 7 bases, with 4 bases between them. The germline gives CDR1 ENHRY, CDR2 SYGVKD. The CDR3 spells CAISEFREAFF. CDR3 nucleotides: TGTGCCATCAGTGAGTTTCGTGAAGCTTTCTTT.

This clone appeared a single time. The chain uses TRBV6-1 and TRBJ2-3, with TRBD2 matching 11 bases. Germline V gene data show CDR1 as MNHNS and CDR2 as SASEGT. CDR3 size: 15 residues. V trimming: 3 bases; J trimming: 5 bases; junction bases outside the gene matches: 4. Here the CDR3 reads CASSDSGGAIDTQYF. Written as DNA, the CDR3 is TGTGCCAGCAGTGATAGCGGGGGGGCAATAGATACGCAGTATTTT.

This rearrangement joins TRBV14 to TRBJ1-2; D may be TRBD1 (6 bases). V shed 4 bases and J shed 4 bases, with 13 bases lying between them. Germline V gene data show CDR1 as SGHDN and CDR2 as FVKESK. The CDR3 runs 14 residues. The CDR3 loop reads CASSPTTGIYGYTF. DNA for the CDR3: TGTGCCAGCAGCCCTACCACAGGGATCTATGGCTACACCTTC.

The chain couples TRBV4-2 to TRBJ2-7; 9 bases are a match to TRBD1. V shed 0 bases and J 3 bases; nucleotides not matched to a gene: 12. Looked up from germline, CDR1 is LGHNA and CDR2 is YNFKEQ. CDR3 size: 18 residues. CDR3 nucleotides: TGTGCCAGCAGCCAAGAGGGGGGACAGGGACCCCCGATCTACGAGCAGTACTTC. It specifies CASSQEGGQGPPIYEQYF.

This clone was detected only once. This chain connects TRBV10-3 to TRBJ2-3; perhaps TRBD1 as D (6 bases). Trimming took 0 bases from V and 4 from J, leaving 14 bases between them. The CDR3 totals 16 residues. CDR1 is ENHRY and CDR2 is SYGVKD in the germline V gene. The CDR3 bases are TGTGCCATCAGTGAGTCAGGCAGGGGAAGTCCAGATACGCAGTATTTT. Translated, it gives CAISESGRGSPDTQYF.

This sequence joins TRBV6-7 and TRBJ2-1; TRBD1 agrees at 7 bases. TRBV6-7 qualifies as an ORF whose function is uncertain. This CDR3 comprises 18 residues. Germline trimming cut 9 bases from V and 1 base from J; bases unmatched to any gene: 18. For the CDR3, the DNA is TGTGCCAGTGAGGGGGCGGTGTACTTCCCTAGATCCTACAATGAGCAGTTCTTC. The encoded protein is CASEGAVYFPRSYNEQFF.

Comments on this clone: One end of the junction does not line up with germline, which may come from a read error. The same CDR3 can be traced to other DNA sequences in this sample. V gene TRBV4-2 combines with J gene TRBJ2-3, with D perhaps TRBD2 (6 bases). The CDR3 length is 17 residues. Per germline, CDR1 LGHNA and CDR2 YNFKEQ. The DNA of the CDR3 is TGTGCCAGCAGCCAAGAGCAGGCCGGGGGACCGAAAGATACGCAATATTTT. Translating gives CASSQEQAGGPKDTQYF.

This clone was counted once. This chain joins TRBV4-1 and TRBJ2-7; D may be TRBD1 or TRBD2 (5 bases each). Germline CDR1 and CDR2: MGHRA and YSYEKL. This CDR3 spans 15 amino acids. Trimming shortened V by 3 bases and J by 3 bases, and 15 bases separated the two germline ends. The CDR3 DNA follows: TGCGCCAGCAGCCACTTCTCCGGGGCGCACTACGAGCAGTACTTC. Translating it yields CASSHFSGAHYEQYF.

This clone was detected once. V is TRBV5-1 and J is TRBJ2-6; the D gene is possibly TRBD1 (6 bases). The germline gives CDR1 SGHRS, CDR2 YFSETQ. The V and J ends lost 4 bases and 2 bases respectively, with 10 bases between them. CDR3 size: 15 residues. The CDR3 sequence is CASSGDIPGANVLTF. CDR3 DNA: TGCGCCAGCAGCGGGGACATCCCTGGGGCCAACGTCCTGACTTTC.

The rearrangement uses TRBV5-4 and TRBJ2-2; 8 bases are a match to TRBD2. The germline gives CDR1 SGHNT, CDR2 YYREEE (reference sequence). This CDR3 has 13 amino acids. The J segment lost 5 bases and the V segment lost 3 bases, leaving 0 bases of the junction unmatched. Written as DNA, the CDR3 is TGTGCCAGCAGCTCGGGAGGGACCGGGGAGCTGTTTTTT. As protein: CASSSGGTGELFF. Using reference TRBV5-4 and TRBJ2-2 for the parts outside the CDR3, the full variable domain is ETGVTQSPTHLIKTRGQQVTLRCSSQSGHNTVSWYQQALGQGPQFIFQYYREEENGRGNFPPRFSGLQFPNYSSELNVNALELDDSALYLCASSSGGTGELFFGEGSRLTVL.